These 21 T cell receptor beta chains originate from one sample sequenced in a study of immune heterogeneity within non-small cell lung tumors. Per sample, around 0.65 ug of bulk tumor genomic DNA was the template used. Collection of several biopsies per primary tumor, spaced far apart, took place during surgery. Patients had untreated, newly diagnosed non-small cell lung cancer and underwent curative surgery. A first 10-cycle multiplex round used 32 V-gene and 13 J-gene primers on TCR beta CDR3. In TCRdb, the multiplex PCR reads were re-called with MiXCR into one record per CDR3 protein. This table holds 10,000 to 15,000 distinct CDR3 sequences, under 25% found once. Sequenced: lung tumor tissue. These receptors originate from a man aged 60-69 years with non-small cell lung cancer.

The genes are TRBV4-1 and TRBJ2-3, with unresolved D. V lost 6 bases, J lost 4 bases, and 8 bases lay in between. The CDR3 covers 12 residues. Germline CDR1 reads MGHRA; CDR2 reads YSYEKL. The CDR3 DNA sequence: TGCGCCAGCAGGGCGGACGCAGATACGCAGTATTTT. The encoded protein is CASRADADTQYF.

V usage is TRBV29-1 and J usage is TRBJ1-4, with D maybe TRBD1 (5 bases). The CDR3 is 11 amino acids. CDR1 is SQVTM, CDR2 ANQGSEA, per germline. V shed 5 bases and J shed 8 bases, with 9 bases lying between them. The DNA of the CDR3 is TGCAGCGTTAGAGGGGAGGAAAAACTGTTTTTT. Protein product: CSVRGEEKLFF.

This clonotype was observed a handful of times. V and J are TRBV20-1 and TRBJ2-3, with 7 bases matching TRBD2. Germline V gene data show CDR1 as DFQATT and CDR2 as SNEGSKA (reference sequence). J lost 2 bases, V lost 0 bases, and 5 bases had no gene match. This CDR3 comprises 15 residues. The CDR3 sequence is CSARDSSGNTDTQYF. The CDR3 DNA sequence: TGCAGTGCTAGAGATTCCAGCGGGAACACAGATACGCAGTATTTT.

The table lists this clonotype with a few counts. The junction and the germline gene differ at one end; a read error may be behind it. This sequence joins TRBV7-9 and TRBJ1-3; 7 nucleotides agree with TRBD1. Germline CDR1 SEHNR, CDR2 FQNEAQ (reference sequence). This CDR3 contains 16 residues. CDR3 residues: CASSLATGDSGNTIYF. DNA of the CDR3: TGTGCCAGCAGCCTAGCCACAGGGGACTCTGGAAACACCATATATTTT.

This chain connects TRBV6-1 to TRBJ2-7; D is ambiguous. CDR1 MNHNS and CDR2 SASEGT come from the germline V gene. The length of the CDR3 is 13 residues. The V end lost 8 bases, the J end lost 1 base, and 12 bases lay between the germline ends. The DNA for the CDR3 is TGTGCCAGCGGCAGGAGAGAATCCTACGAGCAGTACTTC. It yields the protein CASGRRESYEQYF.

A few counts support this clonotype. The rearrangement links TRBV7-2 to TRBJ1-4, with 9 bases matching TRBD1. The CDR3 runs 14 residues. V was pared by 2 bases and J by 12 bases, with 7 bases of the junction left unmatched. Looked up from germline, CDR1 is SGHTA and CDR2 is FQGNSA. The CDR3 region is CASSLPTGGEELFF. DNA for the CDR3: TGTGCCAGCAGCTTACCGACAGGGGGAGAAGAACTGTTTTTT. The variable domain in full, with the rest retrieved from reference TRBV7-2 and TRBJ1-4, is GAGVSQSPSNKVTEKGKDVELRCDPISGHTALYWYRQSLGQGLEFLIYFQGNSAPDKSGLPSDRFSAERTGGSVSTLTIQRTQQEDSAVYLCASSLPTGGEELFFGSGTQLSVL.

V is TRBV4-1 and J is TRBJ2-2; D may be TRBD2 (6 bases). V was trimmed by 4 bases and J by 1 base, leaving 16 bases between them. The CDR3 spans 17 residues. Germline V lookup: CDR1 MGHRA, CDR2 YSYEKL. The CDR3 sequence: CASSLYLAGMNTGELFF. The DNA of the CDR3 is TGCGCCAGCAGCCTATACCTCGCGGGGATGAACACCGGGGAGCTGTTTTTT.

This clonotype was seen a handful of times. The CDR3 protein is CASSRNAGGSYNEQFF. The CDR3 DNA follows: TGTGCCAGCAGCCGTAACGCGGGAGGGTCCTACAATGAGCAGTTCTTC. This chain joins TRBV2 and TRBJ2-1; 9 bases are a match to TRBD2. Germline trimming cut 6 bases from V and 1 base from J; bases unmatched to any gene: 7. This CDR3 has 16 residues. Looked up from germline, CDR1 is SNHLY and CDR2 is FYNNEI.

This clonotype was observed at least ten times. The chain combines TRBV30 with TRBJ2-2, with D uncertain. The CDR3 has 15 amino acids. Germline V gives CDR1 GTSNPN, CDR2 SVGIG (reference sequence). Trimming removed 0 bases at V and 0 bases at J, with 8 bases between. The CDR3 loop reads CAWSVGQTNTGELFF. The CDR3 nucleotides read TGTGCCTGGAGTGTAGGGCAGACGAACACCGGGGAGCTGTTTTTT. Supplemented by reference TRBV30 and TRBJ2-2, the full variable domain reads SQTIHQWPATLVQPVGSPLSLECTVEGTSNPNLYWYRQAAGRGLQLLFYSVGIGQISSEVPQNLSASRPQDRQFILSSKKLLLSDSGFYLCAWSVGQTNTGELFFGEGSRLTVL.

This clonotype was seen just once. V and J are TRBV19 and TRBJ2-1, with 7 bases matching TRBD2. Germline V gene sequence: CDR1 LNHDA, CDR2 SQIVND (reference sequence). V was clipped by 8 bases and J by 5 bases; unmatched bases: 6. The CDR3 contains 13 residues. For the CDR3, the DNA is TGTGCCAGTGTCGAGCGGGGTGACAATGAGCAGTTCTTC. Translating it yields CASVERGDNEQFF.

Concerning this clonotype: A much larger clone is a single base away; this may be a read error. V usage is TRBV10-3 and J usage is TRBJ1-3; D remains unclear. This CDR3 is built from 13 residues. In germline, CDR1 is ENHRY, CDR2 SYGVKD. CDR3 sequence reads: CAILVPLKNTIDF. CDR3 in DNA: TGTGCCATTCTGGTACCCCTCAAAAACACCATAGATTTT.

The V and J genes are TRBV30 and TRBJ1-1; D is unclear. V lost 0 bases and J 2 bases, leaving 7 bases between the germline ends. The CDR3 contains 13 residues. CDR1 and CDR2 from the germline V gene are GTSNPN and SVGIG (reference sequence). The CDR3 protein is CAWSVLVNTEAFF. In nucleotides, the CDR3 is TGTGCCTGGAGTGTACTGGTAAACACTGAAGCTTTCTTT.

By share, this clonotype counts as medium-sized. The chain has TRBV10-3 and TRBJ1-3; D is ambiguous. The V gene lost 9 bases and the J gene lost 6 bases, with 15 bases spanning the gap. The germline CDR1 and CDR2 sequences are ENHRY and SYGVKD. The CDR3 is made up of 13 amino acids. CDR3 sequence reads: CAILVPLKNTIYF. The CDR3 region has the DNA TGTGCCATTCTGGTACCCCTCAAAAACACCATATATTTT.

The chain has TRBV3-1 and TRBJ2-3; D gene uncertain. The germline CDR1 and CDR2 sequences are LGHDT and YNNKEL (reference sequence). The CDR3 consists of 15 residues. V was clipped by 0 bases and J by 4 bases, with 11 bases between them. CDR3 coding DNA: TGTGCCAGCAGCCAAGAGGTGCTAACTGCAGATACGCAGTATTTT. This gives the protein CASSQEVLTADTQYF.

With respect to this clonotype: A much larger clone differs from this one at a single base, so this may be a read error. CDR3 bases: TGTGCCATCAGCGGCGTCTCAGCGCCGGGTGAGCAGTTCTTC. Translating gives CAISGVSAPGEQFF. The chain combines TRBV9 with TRBJ2-1; a possible D gene is TRBD2 (5 bases). The CDR3 runs to 14 residues. In germline, CDR1 is SGDLS, CDR2 YYNGEE. Looking up the rest from reference TRBV9 and TRBJ2-1 gives the full variable domain: DSGVTQTPKHLITATGQRVTLRCSPRSGDLSVYWYQQSLDQGLQFLIQYYNGEERAKGNILERFSAQQFPDLHSELNLSSLELGDSALYFCAISGVSAPGEQFFGPGTRLTVL.

The chain combines TRBV20-1 with TRBJ2-5; 7 bases fit TRBD2. Unmatched junction bases numbered 6, after V lost 3 bases and J lost 2 bases. CDR3 length: 14 amino acids. CDR1 and CDR2 (germline): DFQATT, SNEGSKA (reference sequence). The CDR3 loop is CSARVAGAQETQYF. For the CDR3, the DNA is TGCAGTGCTAGGGTAGCGGGCGCGCAAGAGACCCAGTACTTC.

This rearrangement joins TRBV20-1 to TRBJ2-1, with 11 bases aligning to TRBD2. V gave up 6 bases and J gave up 7 bases; unmatched junction bases: 8. The CDR3 covers 14 residues. Germline CDR1 and CDR2: DFQATT and SNEGSKA (reference sequence). CDR3 protein: CSAQRTSGHNEQFF. CDR3 coding DNA: TGCAGTGCCCAGAGGACTAGCGGGCATAATGAGCAGTTCTTC.

The V gene is TRBV11-3, the J gene TRBJ2-3; 10 bases fit TRBD1. Germline CDR1 SGHNT, CDR2 YENEEA. The length of the CDR3 is 15 residues. Trimming removed 4 bases from V and 1 base from J; junction bases left unmatched: 2. The CDR3 spells CASSSGQGGTDTQYF. As DNA, the CDR3 is TGTGCCAGCAGCTCCGGACAGGGGGGCACAGATACGCAGTATTTT.

Note on this clonotype: Without the conserved terminal phenylalanine or tryptophan, this CDR3 likely stems from a read error. V and J are TRBV24-1 and TRBJ2-5; 7 bases fit TRBD2. The V gene end was trimmed by 1 base and the J gene end by 5 bases; junction bases not matched to a gene: 9. The CDR3 is made up of 16 amino acids. The germline V gene has CDR1 KGHDR and CDR2 SFDVKD. CDR3 nucleotides: TGTGCCACCAGTGATTTCTCCAGATTCGGGGGGGAGACCCAGTACATC. Translation: CATSDFSRFGGETQYI.

This clonotype was recorded many times. The chain links TRBV12-3 or TRBV12-4 to TRBJ2-3; the D is unclear. The length of the CDR3 is 15 residues. Trimming took 2 bases from V and 6 from J, leaving 15 bases between them. CDR3 amino acids: CASSLTTNAFDTQYF. DNA of the CDR3: TGTGCCAGCAGTTTAACTACCAACGCATTTGATACGCAGTATTTT.

This clonotype is medium-sized. V usage is TRBV28 and J usage is TRBJ2-7; 7 bases fit TRBD2. The CDR3 extends over 14 amino acids. J gave up 6 bases and V 3 bases, and 8 bases lay outside the gene matches. Germline values: CDR1 MDHEN, CDR2 SYDVKM. CDR3 residues: CASSFQGGMGEQYF. The CDR3 DNA reads TGTGCCAGCAGTTTCCAGGGAGGGATGGGCGAGCAGTACTTC.